This T cell receptor (beta chain) was retrieved from a study of T cell repertoires in cytomegalovirus infection. In the study overall: It can be stated that public TCR beta signatures indicated CMV infection as well as a matching HLA type.

TCRdb used MiXCR to reprocess the reads, holding one entry per CDR3 protein. The data contain approximately 180,000 distinct CDR3 sequences, 7.5% to 10% of them singletons. Germline-derived CDR1 and CDR2 are SEHNR and FQNEAQ (reference sequence). V lost 0 bases and J 1 base, leaving 6 bases between the germline ends. The CDR3 has 14 residues. Study outcomes and limitations: HLA-C-restricted CMV clonotypes gave the most frequent clonotype in two of eight donors.

Many counts were recorded for this clonotype. The antigen remains unidentified. The chain combines TRBV7-9 with TRBJ2-5; D is unresolved. The source of this sequence is a human donor in good health (CMV status not recorded). Some clones in this sample may be carry-over from other donors' samples. The specimen was PBMCs. This CDR3 reads CASSLAVTQETQYF. The CDR3 DNA sequence: TGTGCCAGCAGCTTAGCAGTGACCCAAGAGACCCAGTACTTC.